The subject of this entry is one T cell receptor (beta chain). CDR3 size: 13 residues. Trimming left V 4 bases short and J 6 bases short, with 11 bases between. Germline lookup yields CDR1 LGHNA and CDR2 YSLEER. These data come from a study of T-cell reconstitution after alpha-beta-depleted transplantation in children. TCRbeta library construction was performed incorporating unique molecular identifiers. MiXCR was run by TCRdb on the PCR reads, yielding one entry per CDR3 protein. The data show around 400,000 distinct CDR3 sequences, 11% seen once. The rearrangement joins TRBV4-3 to TRBJ2-3; D is possibly TRBD2 (6 bases). The sequenced sample was PBMCs from the stem cell graft donor, obtained from the stem cell graft. This sequence originates from a human donor who donated a stem cell graft to a child with acute myeloid leukemia. The CDR3 sequence is CASSPGSGDTQYF. The CDR3 coding sequence is TGCGCCAGCAGCCCGGGGAGCGGGGATACGCAGTATTTT.